Given below is one TCR beta chain in context. Its antigen has not been determined. Per-base quality was not reported, and no clone a single base away is much larger than it. The data were obtained in a study of cytomegalovirus exposure and HLA in healthy donors (dated by TCRdb to 2016 to 2017). As for the study more broadly: In an earlier analysis of several hundred of the donors, roughly 300 Gb of sequence data and approximately 100 million unique TCR beta sequences from some 170 million T cells were reported. About 310 gigabases of sequencing data and tens of millions of unique TCR sequences were included in an early release covering around 600 HLA-typed donors. An earlier analysis of 450 to 750 of the donors used high-throughput TCR beta sequencing to judge whether each TCR beta V gene segment behaved as functional or pseudogenic. The genetic ancestry cluster associated with self-reported Caucasian donors included about four fifths of the 350 to 500 genotyped donors. The later analysis used no new phenotypic data to find candidate immune exposures, relying instead on TCR beta sequences and their occurrence across donors. In a later genetic analysis, genome-wide SNP genotypes for about three fifths of the 666 donors were used, and that subset was treated as a discovery cohort. The study combined high-throughput TCR immunosequencing, statistical association of individual TCRs with disease status, and machine learning to predict cytomegalovirus infection status. All discovery cohort repertoires had been generated on a single sequencing platform. The study aimed to test whether signatures of past pathogen exposure could be identified by cataloging public T cell receptors. In addition to the first cohort of about 650 subjects, a separate validation cohort of approximately 130 different subjects was used. The study used immunosequencing to profile the T cell repertoires of approximately 640 subjects and linked those repertoires to cytomegalovirus serostatus. Alongside the repertoire data, information on donor age, sex, ethnicity and CMV serostatus was compiled. A later analysis re-examined previously published TCR beta repertoires from about 670 donors and added high-resolution HLA genotyping to investigate patterns of TCR occurrence. Both class I and class II loci were covered by HLA typing, at four-digit resolution. The number of typed donors differed by locus: roughly 620-630 for A, B, C, DRB1 and DQB1; approximately 520 for DQA1; roughly 600 for DPA1; and around 490 for DPB1. Because of strong linkage in the cohort, roughly five DR-DQ haplotypes were treated as single units for association and clustering. Among roughly 400 genotyped donors of the cohort, an average of roughly 230,000 unique TCR beta nucleotide sequences was sequenced per donor, of which roughly 17% were non-productive. Points the paper makes about the study in general: Correlated functional status among segregating V segments might reflect linkage disequilibrium, but an unknown experimental factor could not be ruled out. A few of the identified cytomegalovirus-associated TCR beta chains were confirmed in vitro to be specific for cytomegalovirus antigens. Because counts were too low, under 20 rarely observed V segments, including chromosome 9 orphons, were left out of the earlier analysis of some 640 of the donors. The study gave a list of about 170 TCR beta chains associated with cytomegalovirus. V-gene and J-gene trimming of TCR beta chains was associated with a missense DCLRE1C variant in a later genetic analysis, and the association was replicated in an independent cohort. In an earlier analysis of some 640 of the donors, most TCR beta V segments were observed in productive rearrangements about 90% or about 30% of the time, broadly matching IMGT annotations. Several of the top co-occurrence clusters appeared to be linked to parvovirus B19, influenza, CMV and Epstein-Barr virus, according to a later analysis. In a later analysis, HLA-associated TCR beta chains showed more clonal expansion and lower generation probabilities than non-associated chains that were equally common. Assigning TCR associations to individual alleles was difficult when HLA alleles, especially DR and DQ, strongly co-occurred. Because some donors lacked HLA typing at each locus, the association tests relied only on the typed subset. The cohort was sequenced for TCR beta chains only, and without alpha or paired-chain data the features that could be detected were limited. A later analysis associated roughly 17,000 TCR beta sequences with specific HLA alleles at a false discovery rate of 0.05. Cytomegalovirus status was reported to be diagnosed by the classifier with high specificity and sensitivity in both the original and validation cohorts. According to a later genetic analysis, donors in an Asian-associated ancestry cluster had fewer N-insertions in productive TCRs than the approximately 700-donor mean. It was suggested by the authors that the approach could potentially be generalized to other disease states and immunological phenotypes. A further reported finding was that TCR beta sequences accurately predicted the HLA-A and HLA-B alleles for most subjects in the first cohort. While some public TCRs were present in many individuals, most TCR sequences turned up only very rarely across donors. A cluster of highly shared sequence variants was judged likely to be a technical artifact of the sequencing pipeline. Most CMV-associated TCR beta chains appeared to be HLA-restricted in a later analysis, and the HLA associations seemed to be driven largely by CMV exposure. Presence/absence analyses assumed roughly uniform sequencing depth across donors, an assumption that may not hold. Immune exposure information for the cohort was limited to CMV serostatus. A later analysis found that TCR association rates varied across HLA loci, with DRB1 alleles showing the most associated TCRs and HLA-C alleles the fewest.

Libraries were constructed by the immunoSEQ multiplex PCR assay. A mixture of 60 forward primers for TCR Vbeta segments and 13 reverse primers for TCR Jbeta segments was used in the multiplex PCR. The CDR3 region of rearranged TCR beta genes was amplified from genomic DNA with a multiplex PCR assay. On the Illumina HiSeq System, the amplified TCR beta libraries were sequenced as 87-base-pair reads. From the authors' description of their analysis: A later analysis tallied 75 million to 85 million unique TCR beta chains across the 600 to 700 repertoires, and around 12 million of those chains were shared by two or more donors. Raw reads were error-corrected and collapsed into unique sequences with a nearest-neighbor algorithm that merged closely related sequences to remove PCR and sequencing errors. V, D and J gene segments were assigned by aligning CDR3 sequences to IMGT reference sequences. For a sequence to be retained, a match of at least six nucleotides to both a V gene segment and a J gene segment was required. Rearrangements were classified as productive when the CDR3 lacked stop codons and remained in frame with V and J, and all other rearrangements were classified as non-productive. Following IMGT convention, CDR3 was defined as the stretch from the second conserved V-encoded cysteine to the conserved J-encoded phenylalanine. The earlier analysis of some 540 of the donors excluded any sequence lacking an unambiguous match to a single V gene segment. An earlier analysis of 550 to 650 of the donors classified V segments as functional when productive rearrangements were above 56.7% and as segregating when the standard deviation between donors was above 5%. A statistical classification framework was developed to diagnose cytomegalovirus status using the catalog of TCR beta chain sequences. V and J gene assignment, in a later analysis, came from comparing TCR nucleotide sequences with IMGT/GENE-DB human TR gene sequences. The TCRdist pipeline was used in a later analysis to assign CDR3 sequences and most-parsimonious VDJ recombination scenarios. In a later analysis, each TCR beta chain was defined by its CDR3 amino acid sequence together with its V-gene family, and reads lacking a unique V-gene family were excluded. As a way to deal with suspected cross-contamination and a sequencing artifact, a later analysis dropped under 600 nucleotide sequences that were highly shared and had low generation probability. In a later analysis, a clonal expansion index was calculated for each public chain from normalized within-repertoire ranks of inferred template counts. In a later analysis, generation probabilities were computed with a VDJ recombination model fitted to out-of-frame rearrangements, and the resulting probabilities were checked against IGoR. A later analysis scored TCR-TCR, TCR-HLA and TCR-CMV co-occurrence with hypergeometric tests, applying a repertoire-size bias correction to TCR pairs. A later analysis estimated false discovery rates by permuting HLA or CMV assignments 20 times. A later analysis grouped co-occurring TCRs with DBSCAN, adding TCRdist sequence similarity when clustering within HLA-allele-positive subsets. For co-occurrence clustering, repertoires with fewer than 30,000 or more than 120,000 public chains were excluded, along with five repertoires with anomalous nucleotide sharing. Held by TCRdb, this immuneACCESS table contains in-frame sequences only and omits some clones. Under half of the omission traces to an unresolved V gene where checked; the cause of the rest is unknown. V and J calls and clone size are as listed in that table; D and trimming were resolved from the DNA. Here the sample has about 77,000 clones; less than 80% occur a single time. 7% to 9% of the sample is in the top ten clones.

The cohort consisted of fewer than 700 healthy bone marrow donors. At the time of sampling, all cohort members were nominally healthy, though unrecorded immune exposures were likely present. The donor was CMV seronegative and was included in the group of a few hundred seronegative cohort members. Each donor provided a peripheral blood sample, and peripheral blood mononuclear cells were used for TCR beta sequencing. The Qiagen DNeasy Blood Extraction Kit was used to extract genomic DNA from the blood cell samples. The sequence was obtained from a woman between 40 and 50 years old in good health and CMV-seronegative. The sample comprised PBMCs.

The nucleotide sequence reads as follows: TGTGCCAGCAGTTACAGCGGGAGGGCCAATGAGCAGTTCTTC. Translated, it gives CASSYSGRANEQFF. The rearrangement combines TRBV6-6 with TRBJ2-1; the junction holds 10 bases that match TRBD2. The CDR3 contains 14 residues, cysteine and phenylalanine counted. Only the CDR3 DNA is retained, 42 bases long and in frame from the first base. From V the trimming removes 2 bases and from J it removes 6 bases, while the gene matches leave 1 base of the junction unaccounted for. CDR1 MNHNY and CDR2 SVGAGI were looked up in the germline V gene (reference sequence).